This T cell receptor beta chain is drawn from a study of T cell responses to AZD1222 COVID-19 vaccine. The overall study: The analysis combined second doses at about 4 or about 12 weeks.

Germline V gene sequence: CDR1 LGHNA, CDR2 YSLEER. Trimming cost V 1 base and J 4 bases, with 13 bases left between them. This CDR3 has 15 residues. Profiled with immunoSEQ multiplex PCR; TCRdb holds only in-frame clones, not every one. Of 150,000 or so clones listed, about 90% are singletons. Points on this clone: Its target is unknown.

Study-wide results and caveats: Vaccination with two AZD1222 doses was followed by a rise in Spike-specific TCR breadth and depth. Donors, mostly white British, included more females; clonal diversity was possibly underestimated. Recipients of AZD1222 seropositive at baseline numbered only six or seven.

The clonotype comes from an adult in good health. Sample: peripheral blood, taken on day 0 of AZD1222 vaccination. The chain joins TRBV4-3 to TRBJ2-5; D is unresolved. The CDR3 nucleotides read TGCGCCAGCAGCCAAGGGGTCGGCAGACTAGAGACCCAGTACTTC. This sequence encodes CASSQGVGRLETQYF.